This entry describes one T cell receptor beta chain. The CDR3 end shows no conserved phenylalanine or tryptophan, and so a read error is likely. Germline values: CDR1 SGHAT, CDR2 FQDESV (reference sequence). The CDR3 is 17 residues long. This specimen belongs to a study of tumor and adjacent non-tumor tissue in lung cancer. Turning to the study itself: Stage I to III disease affected over nine men and roughly 5 women aged roughly 30 to 76.

RNA was extracted from bulk tissue without any cell sorting. TCRbeta libraries were built with three rounds of nested PCR, modified from ARM-PCR. TCRdb re-called the multiplex PCR reads with MiXCR, one entry per CDR3 protein. Counted here are fewer than 80,000 distinct CDR3 sequences, around 65% occurring once; the ten biggest clones make up roughly 12%. The source of this sequence is a woman in her 70s with non-small cell lung cancer. J is TRBJ2-1 and V is TRBV11-1; D is possibly TRBD2 (6 bases). Sequencing was carried out using lung tumor tissue. CDR3 region: CATSSHLVGGSYNEQFL. The CDR3 DNA sequence: TGTGCCACCAGCTCCCACTTAGTGGGAGGTTCCTACAATGAGCAGTTCTTA.